This T cell receptor (beta chain) was identified during a study of cytomegalovirus exposure and HLA in healthy donors. Study conclusions and caveats: There were some public TCRs occurring in many donors, but most TCR sequences were rare. The study designated 164 TCR beta chains cytomegalovirus-associated.

On this clone itself: Antigen specificity is unknown.

The germline V and J ends were trimmed by 6 bases and 1 base, with 10 bases remaining between them. The CDR3 has 14 amino acids. CDR1 is MNHEY and CDR2 is SVGAGI in the germline V gene. Method: immunoSEQ multiplex PCR; TCRdb's copy keeps in-frame clones and lacks some. Here the sample spans about 190,000 clones, about 82% being singletons. This TCR was recovered from a woman between 18 and 30 years old in good health and CMV-seronegative. This chain links TRBV6-5 with TRBJ1-5; D is perhaps TRBD1 (6 bases). The specimen sequenced was PBMCs. The CDR3 nucleotides are TGTGCCAGCAGGGCGGGGGCCAGCAATCAGCCCCAGCATTTT. Protein: CASRAGASNQPQHF.